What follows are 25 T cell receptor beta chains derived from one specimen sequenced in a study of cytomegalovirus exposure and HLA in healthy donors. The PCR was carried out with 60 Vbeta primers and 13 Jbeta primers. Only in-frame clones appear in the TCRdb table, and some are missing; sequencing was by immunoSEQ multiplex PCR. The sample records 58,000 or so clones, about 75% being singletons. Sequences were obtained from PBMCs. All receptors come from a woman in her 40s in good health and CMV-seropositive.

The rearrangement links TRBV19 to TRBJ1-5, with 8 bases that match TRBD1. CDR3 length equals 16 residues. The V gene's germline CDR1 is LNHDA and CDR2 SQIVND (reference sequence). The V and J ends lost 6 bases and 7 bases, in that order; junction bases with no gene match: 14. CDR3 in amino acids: CASRRDSGGVEQPQHF. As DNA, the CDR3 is TGTGCCAGTAGGAGGGACTCAGGGGGCGTCGAGCAGCCCCAGCATTTT.

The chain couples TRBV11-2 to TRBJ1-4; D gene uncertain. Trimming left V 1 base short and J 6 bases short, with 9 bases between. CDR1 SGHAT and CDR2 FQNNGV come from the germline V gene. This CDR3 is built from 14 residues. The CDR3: CASSLGSSYEKLFF. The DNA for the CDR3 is TGTGCCAGCAGCTTAGGTAGCTCATATGAAAAACTGTTTTTT.

Written as DNA, the CDR3 is TGTGCCAGCAGGGAGGGAGGCGAAAAACTGTTTTTT. Residues: CASREGGEKLFF. V is TRBV6-1 and J is TRBJ1-4, with D hard to call. This CDR3 has 12 residues. V gave up 6 bases and J gave up 8 bases, with 10 bases separating them. Germline assignment: CDR1 MNHNS and CDR2 SASEGT.

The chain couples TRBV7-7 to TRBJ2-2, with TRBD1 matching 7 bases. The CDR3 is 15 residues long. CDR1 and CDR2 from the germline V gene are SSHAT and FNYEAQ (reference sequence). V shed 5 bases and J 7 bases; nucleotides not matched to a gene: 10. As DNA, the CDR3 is TGTGCCAGCAGCCCAGGACAGGTTGCCGGCGGGGAGCTGTTTTTT. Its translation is CASSPGQVAGGELFF.

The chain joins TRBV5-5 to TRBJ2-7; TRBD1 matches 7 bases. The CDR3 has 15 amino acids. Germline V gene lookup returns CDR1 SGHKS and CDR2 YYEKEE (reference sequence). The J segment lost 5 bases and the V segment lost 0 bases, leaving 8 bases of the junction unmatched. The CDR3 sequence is CASSLEGLTGHEQYF. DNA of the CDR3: TGTGCCAGCAGCTTGGAAGGCCTGACAGGGCACGAGCAGTACTTC.

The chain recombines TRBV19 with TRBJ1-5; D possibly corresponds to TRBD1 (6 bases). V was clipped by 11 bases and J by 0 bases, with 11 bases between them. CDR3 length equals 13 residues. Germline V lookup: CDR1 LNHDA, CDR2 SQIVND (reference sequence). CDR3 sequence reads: CACRTDSNQPQHF. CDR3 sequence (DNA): TGTGCCTGCCGGACAGATAGCAATCAGCCCCAGCATTTT. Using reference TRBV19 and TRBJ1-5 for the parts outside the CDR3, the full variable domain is DGGITQSPKYLFRKEGQNVTLSCEQNLNHDAMYWYRQDPGQGLRLIYYSQIVNDFQKGDIAEGYSVSREKKESFPLTVTSAQKNPTAFYLCACRTDSNQPQHFGDGTRLSIL.

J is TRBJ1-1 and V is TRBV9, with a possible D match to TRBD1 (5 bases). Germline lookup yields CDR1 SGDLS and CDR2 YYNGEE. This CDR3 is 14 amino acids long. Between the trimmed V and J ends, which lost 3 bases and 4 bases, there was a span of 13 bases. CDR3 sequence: CASSAGGVITEAFF. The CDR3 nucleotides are TGTGCCAGCAGCGCCGGGGGGGTGATCACTGAAGCTTTCTTT.

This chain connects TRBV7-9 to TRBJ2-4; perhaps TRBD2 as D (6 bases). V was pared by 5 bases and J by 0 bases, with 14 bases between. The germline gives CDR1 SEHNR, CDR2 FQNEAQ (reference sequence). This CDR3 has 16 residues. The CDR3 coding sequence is TGTGCCAGCAGCCCAGCCTTGGGACTAGCCAAAAACATTCAGTACTTC. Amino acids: CASSPALGLAKNIQYF. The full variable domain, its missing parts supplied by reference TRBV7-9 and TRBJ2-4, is DTGVSQNPRHKITKRGQNVTFRCDPISEHNRLYWYRQTLGQGPEFLTYFQNEAQLEKSRLLSDRFSAERPKGSFSTLEIQRTEQGDSAMYLCASSPALGLAKNIQYFGAGTRLSVL.

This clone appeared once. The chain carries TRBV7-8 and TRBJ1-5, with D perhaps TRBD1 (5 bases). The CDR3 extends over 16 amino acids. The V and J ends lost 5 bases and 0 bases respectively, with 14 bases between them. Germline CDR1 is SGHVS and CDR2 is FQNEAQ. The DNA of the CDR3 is TGTGCCAGCAGCCCCCGACAGTCCCCTAGCAATCAGCCCCAGCATTTT. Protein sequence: CASSPRQSPSNQPQHF.

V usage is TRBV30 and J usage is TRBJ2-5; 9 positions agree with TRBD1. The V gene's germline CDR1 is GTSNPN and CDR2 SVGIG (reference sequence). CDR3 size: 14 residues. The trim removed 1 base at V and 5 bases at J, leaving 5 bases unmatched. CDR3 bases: TGTGCCTGGAGTGGAGGGACAGGGATTGAGACCCAGTACTTC. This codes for CAWSGGTGIETQYF.

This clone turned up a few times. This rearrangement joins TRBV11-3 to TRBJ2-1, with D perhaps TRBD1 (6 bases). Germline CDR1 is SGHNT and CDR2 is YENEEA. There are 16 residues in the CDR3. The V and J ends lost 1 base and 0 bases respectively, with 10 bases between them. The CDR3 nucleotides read TGTGCCAGCAGCTTAGGTGTGGACAGCTCCTACAATGAGCAGTTCTTC. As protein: CASSLGVDSSYNEQFF. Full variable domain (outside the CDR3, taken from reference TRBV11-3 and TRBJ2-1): EAGVVQSPRYKIIEKKQPVAFWCNPISGHNTLYWYLQNLGQGPELLIRYENEEAVDDSQLPKDRFSAERLKGVDSTLKIQPAELGDSAVYLCASSLGVDSSYNEQFFGPGTRLTVL.

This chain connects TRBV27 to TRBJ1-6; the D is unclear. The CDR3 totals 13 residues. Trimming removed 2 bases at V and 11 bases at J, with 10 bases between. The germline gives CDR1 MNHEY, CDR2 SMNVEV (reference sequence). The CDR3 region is CASSLETRAPLHF. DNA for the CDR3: TGTGCCAGCAGTTTAGAGACCCGGGCACCCCTCCACTTT.

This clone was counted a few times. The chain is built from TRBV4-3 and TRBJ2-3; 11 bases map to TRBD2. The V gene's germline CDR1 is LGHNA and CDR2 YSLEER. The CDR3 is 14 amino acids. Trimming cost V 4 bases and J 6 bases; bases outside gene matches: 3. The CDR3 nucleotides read TGCGCCAGCAGCCTTAGCGGGGGGGAGGATACGCAGTATTTT. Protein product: CASSLSGGEDTQYF.

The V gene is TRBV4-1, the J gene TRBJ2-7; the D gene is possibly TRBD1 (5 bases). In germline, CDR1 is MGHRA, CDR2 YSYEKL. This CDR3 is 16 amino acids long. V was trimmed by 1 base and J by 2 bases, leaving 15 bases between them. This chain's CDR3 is CASSQALGRVPYEQYF. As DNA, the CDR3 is TGCGCCAGCAGCCAAGCCCTGGGCAGGGTCCCCTACGAGCAGTACTTC.

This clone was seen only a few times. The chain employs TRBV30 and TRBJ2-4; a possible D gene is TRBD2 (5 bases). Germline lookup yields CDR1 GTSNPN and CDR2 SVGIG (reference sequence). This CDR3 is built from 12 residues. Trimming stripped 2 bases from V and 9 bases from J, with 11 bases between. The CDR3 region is CAWSLGEGIQYF. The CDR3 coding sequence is TGTGCCTGGAGTTTGGGAGAAGGCATTCAGTACTTC.

The CDR3, as DNA: TGTGCCAGCAGCCCAGGGGAGCTGGTAAGGACTGAAGCTTTCTTT. Translation gives CASSPGELVRTEAFF. V and J are TRBV5-4 and TRBJ1-1; tentatively, D is TRBD1 (6 bases). Trimming cost V 4 bases and J 5 bases, with 18 bases left between them. The CDR3 runs to 15 residues. Germline V CDR1 and CDR2: SGHNT, YYREEE (reference sequence).

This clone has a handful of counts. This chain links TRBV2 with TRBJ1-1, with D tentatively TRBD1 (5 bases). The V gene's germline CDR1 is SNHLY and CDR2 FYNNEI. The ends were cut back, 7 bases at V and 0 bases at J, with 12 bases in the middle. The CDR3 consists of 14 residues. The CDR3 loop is CASTYSGMNTEAFF. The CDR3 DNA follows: TGTGCCAGCACATATTCAGGGATGAACACTGAAGCTTTCTTT.

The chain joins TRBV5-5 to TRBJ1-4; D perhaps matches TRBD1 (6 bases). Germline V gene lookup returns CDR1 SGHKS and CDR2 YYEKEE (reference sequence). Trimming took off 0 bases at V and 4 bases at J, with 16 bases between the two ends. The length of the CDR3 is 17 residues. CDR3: CASSLEFGGRNNEKLFF. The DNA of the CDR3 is TGTGCCAGCAGCTTGGAATTCGGGGGGCGTAATAATGAAAAACTGTTTTTT.

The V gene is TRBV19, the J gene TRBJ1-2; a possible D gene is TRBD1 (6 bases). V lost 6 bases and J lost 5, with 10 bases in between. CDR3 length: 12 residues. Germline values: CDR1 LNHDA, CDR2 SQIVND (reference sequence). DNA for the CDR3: TGTGCCAGTAGCGGTGGACAGTATGGCTACACCTTC. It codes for CASSGGQYGYTF.

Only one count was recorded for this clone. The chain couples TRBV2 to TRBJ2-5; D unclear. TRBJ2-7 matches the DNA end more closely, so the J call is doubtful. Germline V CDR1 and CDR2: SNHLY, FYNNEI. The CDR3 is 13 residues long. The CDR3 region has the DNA TGTGCCAGCAGTGACCGTCCCCCCTACGAGCAGTACTTC. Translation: CASSDRPPYEQYF.

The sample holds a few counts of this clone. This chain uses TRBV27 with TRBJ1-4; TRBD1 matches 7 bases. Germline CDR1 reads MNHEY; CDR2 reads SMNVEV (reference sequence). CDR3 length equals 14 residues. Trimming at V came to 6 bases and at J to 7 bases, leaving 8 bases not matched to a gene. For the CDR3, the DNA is TGTGCCAGCAGCCCAGACAGGGCGAGTGAAAAACTGTTTTTT. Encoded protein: CASSPDRASEKLFF.

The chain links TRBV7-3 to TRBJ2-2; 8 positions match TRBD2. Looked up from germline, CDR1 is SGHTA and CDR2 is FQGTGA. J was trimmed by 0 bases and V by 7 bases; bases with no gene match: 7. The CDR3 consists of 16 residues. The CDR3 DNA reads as TGTGCCAGCAACGCTGCGGGGGGTGCGAACACCGGGGAGCTGTTTTTT. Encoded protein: CASNAAGGANTGELFF.

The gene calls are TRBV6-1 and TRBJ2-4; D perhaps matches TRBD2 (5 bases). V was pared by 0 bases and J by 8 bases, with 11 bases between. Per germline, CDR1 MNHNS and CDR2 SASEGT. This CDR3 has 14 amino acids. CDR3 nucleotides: TGTGCCAGCAGTGAAGCGCATGGAGGCGACATTCAGTACTTC. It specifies CASSEAHGGDIQYF.

The CDR3 nucleotides are TGCAGCGGGGGACTGTCAGGGAACACCGGGGAGCTGTTTTTT. This gives the protein CSGGLSGNTGELFF. This rearrangement joins TRBV29-1 to TRBJ2-2; maybe TRBD2 (6 bases). The germline CDR1 and CDR2 sequences are SQVTM and ANQGSEA. Trimming shortened V by 7 bases and J by 1 base, and 13 bases separated the two germline ends. This CDR3 contains 14 residues.

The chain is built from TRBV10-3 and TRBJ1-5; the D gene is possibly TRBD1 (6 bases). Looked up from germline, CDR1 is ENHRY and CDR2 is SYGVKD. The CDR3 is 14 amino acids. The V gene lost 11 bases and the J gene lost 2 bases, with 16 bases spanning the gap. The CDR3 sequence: CASSGAGGNQPQHF. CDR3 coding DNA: TGTGCCTCCTCAGGGGCAGGGGGCAATCAGCCCCAGCATTTT.